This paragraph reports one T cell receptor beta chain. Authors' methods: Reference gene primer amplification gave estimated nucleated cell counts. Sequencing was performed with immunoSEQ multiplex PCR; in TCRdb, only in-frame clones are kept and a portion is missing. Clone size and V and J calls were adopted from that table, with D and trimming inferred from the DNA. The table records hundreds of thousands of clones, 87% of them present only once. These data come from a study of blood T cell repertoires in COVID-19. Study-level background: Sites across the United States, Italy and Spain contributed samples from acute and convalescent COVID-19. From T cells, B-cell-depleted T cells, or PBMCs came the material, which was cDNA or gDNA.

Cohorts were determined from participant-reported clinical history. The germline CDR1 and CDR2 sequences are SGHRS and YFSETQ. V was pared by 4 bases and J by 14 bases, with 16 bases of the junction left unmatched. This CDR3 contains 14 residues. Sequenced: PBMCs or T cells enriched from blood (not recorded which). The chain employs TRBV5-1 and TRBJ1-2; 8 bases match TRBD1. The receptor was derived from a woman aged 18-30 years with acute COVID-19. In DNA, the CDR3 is TGCGCCAGCAGCCAAGTCTGGACAGGGCCTGCTTCAACCTTC. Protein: CASSQVWTGPASTF.